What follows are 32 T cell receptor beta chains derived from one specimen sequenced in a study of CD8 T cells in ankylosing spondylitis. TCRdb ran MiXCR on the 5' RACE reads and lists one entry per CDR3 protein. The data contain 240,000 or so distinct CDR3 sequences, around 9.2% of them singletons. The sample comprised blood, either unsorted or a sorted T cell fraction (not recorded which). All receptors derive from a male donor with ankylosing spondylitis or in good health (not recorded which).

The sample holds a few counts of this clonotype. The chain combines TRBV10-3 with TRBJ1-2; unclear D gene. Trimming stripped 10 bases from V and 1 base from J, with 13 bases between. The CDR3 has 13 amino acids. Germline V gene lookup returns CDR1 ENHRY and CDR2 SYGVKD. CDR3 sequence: CATHAQINYGYTF. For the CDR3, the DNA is TGTGCCACCCACGCCCAGATTAACTATGGCTACACCTTC.

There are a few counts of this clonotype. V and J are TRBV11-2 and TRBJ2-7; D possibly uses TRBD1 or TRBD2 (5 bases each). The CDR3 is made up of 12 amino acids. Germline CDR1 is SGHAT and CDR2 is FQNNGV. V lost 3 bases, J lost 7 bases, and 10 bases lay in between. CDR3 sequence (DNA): TGTGCCAGCAGCTTGGGGGTGGGTGAGCAGTACTTC. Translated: CASSLGVGEQYF. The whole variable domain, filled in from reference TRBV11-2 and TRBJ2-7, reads EAGVAQSPRYKIIEKRQSVAFWCNPISGHATLYWYQQILGQGPKLLIQFQNNGVVDDSQLPKDRFSAERLKGVDSTLKIQPAKLEDSAVYLCASSLGVGEQYFGPGTRLTVT.

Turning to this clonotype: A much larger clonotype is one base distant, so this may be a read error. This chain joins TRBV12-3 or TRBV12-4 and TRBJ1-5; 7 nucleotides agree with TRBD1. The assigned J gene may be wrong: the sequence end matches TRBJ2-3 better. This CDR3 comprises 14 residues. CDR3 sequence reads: CASSLGTVNQPQYF. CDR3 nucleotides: TGTGCCAGCAGTCTAGGGACAGTTAATCAGCCCCAGTATTTT.

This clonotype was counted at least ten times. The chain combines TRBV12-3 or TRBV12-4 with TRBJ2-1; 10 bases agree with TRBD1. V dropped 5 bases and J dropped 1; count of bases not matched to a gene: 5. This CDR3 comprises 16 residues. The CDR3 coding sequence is TGTGCCAGCAGTCCCGGGACAGGGGTTTCCTACAATGAGCAGTTCTTC. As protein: CASSPGTGVSYNEQFF.

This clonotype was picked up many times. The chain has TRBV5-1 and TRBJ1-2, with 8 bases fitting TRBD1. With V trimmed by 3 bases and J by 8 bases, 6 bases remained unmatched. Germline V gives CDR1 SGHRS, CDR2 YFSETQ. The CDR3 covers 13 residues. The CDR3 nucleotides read TGCGCCAGCAGCTCGGACAGGGTGGGAGGCTACACCTTC. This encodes CASSSDRVGGYTF.

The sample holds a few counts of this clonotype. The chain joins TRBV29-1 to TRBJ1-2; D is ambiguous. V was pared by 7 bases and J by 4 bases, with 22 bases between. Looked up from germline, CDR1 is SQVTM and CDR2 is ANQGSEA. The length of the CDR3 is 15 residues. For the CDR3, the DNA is TGCAGCGCCTACACGACGCATACGGAGGGCTATGGCTACACCTTC. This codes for CSAYTTHTEGYGYTF.

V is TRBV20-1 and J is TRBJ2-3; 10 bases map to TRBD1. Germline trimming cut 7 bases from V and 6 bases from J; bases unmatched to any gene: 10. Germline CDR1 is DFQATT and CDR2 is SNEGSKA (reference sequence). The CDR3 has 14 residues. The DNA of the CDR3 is TGCAGTGTTTTTAGGGGACAGGGGTTGGATACGCAGTATTTT. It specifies CSVFRGQGLDTQYF.

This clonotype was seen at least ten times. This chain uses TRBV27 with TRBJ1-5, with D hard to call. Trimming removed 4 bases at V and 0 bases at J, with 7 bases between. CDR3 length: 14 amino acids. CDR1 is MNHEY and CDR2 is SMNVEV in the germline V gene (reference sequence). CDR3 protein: CASSSLYSNQPQHF. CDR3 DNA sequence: TGTGCCAGCAGTTCCCTCTATAGCAATCAGCCCCAGCATTTT.

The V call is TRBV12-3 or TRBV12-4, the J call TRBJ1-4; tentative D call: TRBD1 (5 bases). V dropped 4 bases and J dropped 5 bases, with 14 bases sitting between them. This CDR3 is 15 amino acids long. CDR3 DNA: TGTGCCAGCAGTTCCTCGGGGGGGATCAATGAAAAACTGTTTTTT. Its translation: CASSSSGGINEKLFF.

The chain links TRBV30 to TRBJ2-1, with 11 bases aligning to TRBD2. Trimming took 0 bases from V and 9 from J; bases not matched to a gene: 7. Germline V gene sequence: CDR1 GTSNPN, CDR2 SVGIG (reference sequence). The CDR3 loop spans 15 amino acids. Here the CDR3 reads CAWSVLTSGSTEQFF. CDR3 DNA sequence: TGTGCCTGGAGTGTTCTAACTAGCGGGAGTACTGAGCAGTTCTTC.

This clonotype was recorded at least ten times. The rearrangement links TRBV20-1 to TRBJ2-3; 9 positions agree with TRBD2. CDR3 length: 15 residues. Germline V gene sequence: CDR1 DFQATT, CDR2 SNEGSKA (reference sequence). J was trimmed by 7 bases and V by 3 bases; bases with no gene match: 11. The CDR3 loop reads CSASASGGSSHTQYF. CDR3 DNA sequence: TGCAGTGCTAGCGCCAGCGGGGGGTCCAGTCATACGCAGTATTTT.

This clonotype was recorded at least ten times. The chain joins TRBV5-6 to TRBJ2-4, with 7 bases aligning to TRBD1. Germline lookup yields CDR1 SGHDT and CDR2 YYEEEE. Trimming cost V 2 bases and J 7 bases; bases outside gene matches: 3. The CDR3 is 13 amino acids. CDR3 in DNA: TGTGCCAGCAGCTTTCAACAGGGGAACATTCAGTACTTC. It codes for CASSFQQGNIQYF.

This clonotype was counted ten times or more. In DNA form, the CDR3 reads TGTGCCAGCAGTTCCGGGAGGGCCGGGAATACGCAGTATTTT. It yields the protein CASSSGRAGNTQYF. The chain combines TRBV12-3 or TRBV12-4 with TRBJ2-3; 8 bases are shared with TRBD2. The CDR3 runs to 14 residues. V trimming: 4 bases; J trimming: 7 bases; junction bases outside the gene matches: 7.

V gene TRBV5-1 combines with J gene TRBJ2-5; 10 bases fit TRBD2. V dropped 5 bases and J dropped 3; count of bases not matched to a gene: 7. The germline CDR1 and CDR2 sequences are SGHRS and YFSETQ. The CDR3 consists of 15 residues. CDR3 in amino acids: CASRSGTSVEETQYF. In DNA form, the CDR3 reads TGCGCCAGCAGATCCGGGACTAGCGTGGAAGAGACCCAGTACTTC.

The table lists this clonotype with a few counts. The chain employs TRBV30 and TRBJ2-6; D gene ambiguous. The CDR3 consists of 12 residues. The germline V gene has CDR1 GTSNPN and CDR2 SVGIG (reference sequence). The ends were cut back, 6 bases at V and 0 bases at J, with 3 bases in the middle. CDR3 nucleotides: TGTGCCTGCCCCTCTGGGGCCAACGTCCTGACTTTC. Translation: CACPSGANVLTF.

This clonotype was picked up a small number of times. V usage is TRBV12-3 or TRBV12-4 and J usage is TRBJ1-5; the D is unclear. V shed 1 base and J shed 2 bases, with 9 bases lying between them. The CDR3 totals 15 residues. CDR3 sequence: CASSLEAGGNQPQHF. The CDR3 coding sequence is TGTGCCAGCAGTTTAGAAGCAGGAGGCAATCAGCCCCAGCATTTT.

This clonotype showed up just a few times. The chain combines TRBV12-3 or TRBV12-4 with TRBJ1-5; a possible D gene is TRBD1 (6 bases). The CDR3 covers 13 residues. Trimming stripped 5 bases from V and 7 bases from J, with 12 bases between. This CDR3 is CASSQTGRQPQHF. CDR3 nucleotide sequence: TGTGCCAGCAGTCAAACAGGGAGACAGCCCCAGCATTTT.

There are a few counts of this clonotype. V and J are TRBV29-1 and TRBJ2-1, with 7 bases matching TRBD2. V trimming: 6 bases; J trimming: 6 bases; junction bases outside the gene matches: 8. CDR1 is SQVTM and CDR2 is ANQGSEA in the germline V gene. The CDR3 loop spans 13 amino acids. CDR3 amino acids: CSVRLGGGNEQFF. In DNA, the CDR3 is TGCAGCGTCCGGTTGGGGGGGGGCAATGAGCAGTTCTTC.

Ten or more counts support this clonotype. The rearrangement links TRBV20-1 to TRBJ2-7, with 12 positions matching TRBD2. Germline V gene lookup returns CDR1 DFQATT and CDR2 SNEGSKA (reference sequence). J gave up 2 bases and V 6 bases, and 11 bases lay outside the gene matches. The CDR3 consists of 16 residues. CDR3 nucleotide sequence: TGCAGTGCCACACCTAGCGGGAGGGCGATTACCTACGAGCAGTACTTC. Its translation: CSATPSGRAITYEQYF.

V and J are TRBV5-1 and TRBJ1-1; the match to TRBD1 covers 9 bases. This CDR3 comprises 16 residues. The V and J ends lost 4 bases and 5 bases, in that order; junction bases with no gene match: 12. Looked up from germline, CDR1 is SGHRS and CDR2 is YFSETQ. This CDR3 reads CASSLSGTGKGTEAFF. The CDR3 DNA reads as TGCGCCAGCAGCCTATCCGGGACAGGGAAGGGGACTGAAGCTTTCTTT.

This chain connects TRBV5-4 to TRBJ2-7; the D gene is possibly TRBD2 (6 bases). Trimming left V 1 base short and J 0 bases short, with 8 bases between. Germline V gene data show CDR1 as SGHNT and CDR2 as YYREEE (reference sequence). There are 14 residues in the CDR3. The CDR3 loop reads CASSLFGSSYEQYF. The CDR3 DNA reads TGTGCCAGCAGCTTGTTCGGGAGCTCCTACGAGCAGTACTTC.

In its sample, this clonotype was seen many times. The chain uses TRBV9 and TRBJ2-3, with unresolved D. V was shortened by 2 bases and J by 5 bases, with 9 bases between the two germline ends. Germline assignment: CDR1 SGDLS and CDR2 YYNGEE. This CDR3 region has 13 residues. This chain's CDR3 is CASSVSVGDTQYF. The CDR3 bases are TGTGCCAGCAGCGTCTCAGTGGGAGATACGCAGTATTTT.

The DNA for the CDR3 is TGTGCCAGCAGCTTAGAGGGCGGGAAGTACAATGAGCAGTTCTTC. It yields the protein CASSLEGGKYNEQFF. The chain links TRBV7-6 to TRBJ2-1; tentative D call: TRBD2 (6 bases). The CDR3 has 15 amino acids. The V and J ends lost 1 base and 4 bases respectively, with 11 bases between them. The V gene's germline CDR1 is SGHVS and CDR2 FNYEAQ.

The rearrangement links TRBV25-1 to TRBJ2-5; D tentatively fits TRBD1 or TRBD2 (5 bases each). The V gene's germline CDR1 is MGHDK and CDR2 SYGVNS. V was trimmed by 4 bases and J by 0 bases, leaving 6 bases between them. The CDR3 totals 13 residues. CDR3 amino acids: CASSGGYQETQYF. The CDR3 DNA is TGTGCCAGCAGTGGGGGGTACCAAGAGACCCAGTACTTC.

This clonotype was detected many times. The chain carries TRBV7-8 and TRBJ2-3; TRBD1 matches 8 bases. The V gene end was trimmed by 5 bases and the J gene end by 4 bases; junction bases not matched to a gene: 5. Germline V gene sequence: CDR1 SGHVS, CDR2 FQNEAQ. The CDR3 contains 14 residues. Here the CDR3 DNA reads TGTGCCAGCAGCCCCGGACAGGGCCCAGATACGCAGTATTTT. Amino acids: CASSPGQGPDTQYF.

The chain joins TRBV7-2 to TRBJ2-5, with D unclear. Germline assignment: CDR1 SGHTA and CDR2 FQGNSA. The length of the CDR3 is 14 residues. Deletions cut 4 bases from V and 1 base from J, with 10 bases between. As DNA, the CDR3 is TGTGCCAGCAGCTCTGCTACCTTCCAAGAGACCCAGTACTTC. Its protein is CASSSATFQETQYF.

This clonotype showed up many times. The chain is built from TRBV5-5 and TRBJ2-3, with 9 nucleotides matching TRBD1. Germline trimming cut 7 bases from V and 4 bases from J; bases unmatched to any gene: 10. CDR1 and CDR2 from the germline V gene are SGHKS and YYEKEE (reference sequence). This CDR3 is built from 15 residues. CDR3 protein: CASGVQGAAADTQYF. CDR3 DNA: TGTGCCAGCGGTGTACAGGGGGCAGCAGCAGATACGCAGTATTTT. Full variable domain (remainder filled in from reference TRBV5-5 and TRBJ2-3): DAGVTQSPTHLIKTRGQQVTLRCSPISGHKSVSWYQQVLGQGPQFIFQYYEKEERGRGNFPDRFSARQFPNYSSELNVNALLLGDSALYLCASGVQGAAADTQYFGPGTRLTVL.

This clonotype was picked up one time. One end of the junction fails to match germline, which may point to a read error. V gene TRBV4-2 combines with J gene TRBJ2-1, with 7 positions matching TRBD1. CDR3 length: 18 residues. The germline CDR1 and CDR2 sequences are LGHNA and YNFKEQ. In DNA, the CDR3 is TGTGCCAGCAGCCAAGATGCCAGCAACCAAATAGGGGGCAATGGGCAGTTCTTC. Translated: CASSQDASNQIGGNGQFF.

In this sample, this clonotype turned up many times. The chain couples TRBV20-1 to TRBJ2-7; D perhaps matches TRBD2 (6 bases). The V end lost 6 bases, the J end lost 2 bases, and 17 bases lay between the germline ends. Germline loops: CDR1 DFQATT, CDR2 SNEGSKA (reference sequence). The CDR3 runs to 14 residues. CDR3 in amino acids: CSAHGLAPTYEQYF. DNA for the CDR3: TGCAGTGCGCACGGGCTAGCGCCAACCTACGAGCAGTACTTC.

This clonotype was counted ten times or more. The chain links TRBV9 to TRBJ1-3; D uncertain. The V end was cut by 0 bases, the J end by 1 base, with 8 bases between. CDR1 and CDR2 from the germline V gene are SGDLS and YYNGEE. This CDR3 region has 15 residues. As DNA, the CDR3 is TGTGCCAGCAGCGTAGATTTCCCGTCTGGAAACACCATATATTTT. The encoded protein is CASSVDFPSGNTIYF.

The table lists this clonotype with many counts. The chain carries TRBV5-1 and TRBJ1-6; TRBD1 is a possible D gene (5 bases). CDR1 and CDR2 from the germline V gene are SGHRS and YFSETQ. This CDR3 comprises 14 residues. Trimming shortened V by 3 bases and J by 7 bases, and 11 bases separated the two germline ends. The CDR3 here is CASSSAGRNSPLHF. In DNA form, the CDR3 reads TGCGCCAGCAGCTCCGCGGGGCGGAATTCACCCCTCCACTTT.

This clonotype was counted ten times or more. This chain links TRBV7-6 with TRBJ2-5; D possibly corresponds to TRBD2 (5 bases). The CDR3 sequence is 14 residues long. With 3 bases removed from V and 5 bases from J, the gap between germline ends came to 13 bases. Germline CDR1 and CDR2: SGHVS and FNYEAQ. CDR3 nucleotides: TGTGCCAGCAGCTTGTCTTGGAGAGGGGAGACCCAGTACTTC. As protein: CASSLSWRGETQYF.